A single TCR beta chain is shown here with its context. Assay used: immunoSEQ multiplex PCR; TCRdb lists only in-frame clones, some missing. The table records over 150,000 clones, 70% to 90% of them present only once. The sample comes from a study of cytomegalovirus exposure and HLA in healthy donors. While the first cohort had around 700 subjects, the donors belonged to the separate validation cohort of about 120 subjects. CDR1 and CDR2 (germline): LNHNV, YYDKDF (reference sequence). This CDR3 comprises 16 residues. V was clipped by 5 bases and J by 1 base, with 17 bases between them. The sample comprised PBMCs. This clonotype originated in a woman aged 18-29 years in good health and CMV-seronegative. V and J are TRBV15 and TRBJ2-5; unclear D gene. The CDR3 loop is CATSQLGVFPQETQYF. Here the CDR3 DNA reads TGTGCCACCAGCCAGTTAGGAGTATTCCCCCAAGAGACCCAGTACTTC.